This entry lists 3 T cell receptor beta chains sequenced from one sample in a study of blood T cells in healthy people across ages. A second about 7 to 12 cycle PCR used barcoded and J-beta primers. MiXCR was run by TCRdb on the 5' RACE reads, yielding one entry per CDR3 protein. The table has over a million distinct CDR3 sequences, 59% seen once. The source material was blood. The receptors derive from a man aged 18 to 29 in good health.

V gene TRBV11-2 combines with J gene TRBJ2-4; D might be TRBD2 (5 bases). The ends were cut back, 6 bases at V and 8 bases at J, with 17 bases in the middle. Germline loops: CDR1 SGHAT, CDR2 FQNNGV. There are 14 residues in the CDR3. CDR3: CASSQNTGGDIQYF. Written as DNA, the CDR3 is TGTGCCAGCAGTCAGAATACCGGAGGCGACATTCAGTACTTC.

CDR3 sequence (DNA): TGCAGTGCTAGAGCCCGGGACAGAGACCCCTACGAGCAGTACTTC. As protein: CSARARDRDPYEQYF. V and J are TRBV20-1 and TRBJ2-4, with 7 bases that match TRBD1. The better agreement between TRBJ2-7 and the DNA end casts doubt on the J call. In germline, CDR1 is DFQATT, CDR2 SNEGSKA (reference sequence). The CDR3 contains 15 residues.

The table lists this clonotype with a few counts. The chain has TRBV20-1 and TRBJ2-1; 9 nucleotides align to TRBD2. V lost 5 bases and J lost 0; bases outside the gene matches: 5. This CDR3 region has 15 residues. Germline assignment: CDR1 DFQATT and CDR2 SNEGSKA (reference sequence). CDR3 DNA: TGCAGTGCTGGACTAGCGCTCAACTCCTACAATGAGCAGTTCTTC. Translation gives CSAGLALNSYNEQFF.